The 27 T cell receptor beta chains given below trace back to one sample, sequenced in a study of a mutant IDH1 vaccine in newly diagnosed glioma. Their target antigens are unknown. Repertoires were generated with immunoSEQ multiplex PCR, while TCRdb's copy carries only in-frame clones and drops some. The table has more than 55,000 clones, approximately 80% seen once. Time point denoted: week 11, during vaccination. With topical imiquimod, each dose of the vaccine consisted of 300 ug of mutant IDH1 20-mer peptide. Sequenced material: PBMCs, taken from a glioma patient whose treatment included an IDH1 peptide vaccine. All receptors come from a man aged 30 to 39 with glioma.

The gene calls are TRBV5-1 and TRBJ2-1, with TRBD2 matching over 12 bases. This CDR3 comprises 15 residues. The germline gives CDR1 SGHRS, CDR2 YFSETQ. J was trimmed by 8 bases and V by 2 bases; bases with no gene match: 5. CDR3: CASSFPSGRAHEQFF. CDR3 bases: TGCGCCAGCAGCTTTCCTAGCGGGAGGGCTCATGAGCAGTTCTTC.

The chain uses TRBV6-1 and TRBJ1-2, with a tentative D call TRBD1 (5 bases). CDR3 length equals 14 residues. Trimming cost V 8 bases and J 4 bases, with 17 bases left between them. Germline CDR1 reads MNHNS; CDR2 reads SASEGT. The CDR3 loop reads CASFRLGERYGYTF. Written as DNA, the CDR3 is TGTGCCAGCTTCCGGCTGGGGGAACGCTATGGCTACACCTTC.

This clone was found once. The CDR3 reads CASSPDREGLETQYF. CDR3 coding DNA: TGTGCCAGTAGTCCGGACCGGGAGGGGTTGGAGACCCAGTACTTC. The chain carries TRBV19 and TRBJ2-5; 8 positions match TRBD2. The V and J ends lost 5 bases and 5 bases, in that order; junction bases with no gene match: 10. CDR1 and CDR2 from the germline V gene are LNHDA and SQIVND (reference sequence). This CDR3 has 15 residues.

The chain employs TRBV7-9 and TRBJ2-1, with 8 bases identical to TRBD2. The CDR3 length is 14 residues. Trimming at V came to 2 bases and at J to 8 bases, leaving 5 bases not matched to a gene. Germline CDR1 SEHNR, CDR2 FQNEAQ (reference sequence). The CDR3 DNA reads TGTGCCAGCAGCTTAACCCGGGAGGGCCATGAGCAGTTCTTC. Translated: CASSLTREGHEQFF.

This chain uses TRBV14 with TRBJ1-1, with D uncertain. Trimming shortened V by 1 base and J by 2 bases, and 11 bases separated the two germline ends. This CDR3 contains 15 residues. Per the germline V gene, CDR1 is SGHDN and CDR2 is FVKESK. CDR3 region: CASSQGGSANTEAFF. The CDR3, as DNA: TGTGCCAGCAGCCAAGGGGGATCGGCCAACACTGAAGCTTTCTTT.

The rearrangement links TRBV29-1 to TRBJ2-7; weak D call: TRBD2 (6 bases). The germline gives CDR1 SQVTM, CDR2 ANQGSEA. Trimming took off 4 bases at V and 2 bases at J, with 15 bases between the two ends. This CDR3 region has 14 residues. The CDR3 spells CSVVRPGRPYEQYF. In DNA form, the CDR3 reads TGCAGCGTTGTTAGGCCAGGGAGGCCCTACGAGCAGTACTTC.

The chain has TRBV5-1 and TRBJ2-2, with TRBD1 identical over 8 bases. The V gene's germline CDR1 is SGHRS and CDR2 YFSETQ. J gave up 6 bases and V 0 bases, and 4 bases lay outside the gene matches. CDR3 length: 15 residues. CDR3 sequence: CASSLDQGAPGELFF. CDR3 sequence (DNA): TGCGCCAGCAGCTTGGATCAGGGGGCGCCCGGGGAGCTGTTTTTT.

The genes are TRBV5-1 and TRBJ1-2; 9 nucleotides agree with TRBD1. This CDR3 has 15 amino acids. The germline V gene has CDR1 SGHRS and CDR2 YFSETQ. With V trimmed by 4 bases and J by 4 bases, 8 bases remained unmatched. The CDR3: CASSPGTGGGYGYTF. The CDR3, as DNA: TGCGCCAGCAGCCCGGGAACAGGGGGCGGCTATGGCTACACCTTC.

The rearrangement uses TRBV5-1 and TRBJ2-5; unclear D gene. The CDR3 extends over 15 amino acids. Germline values: CDR1 SGHRS, CDR2 YFSETQ. With 0 bases removed from V and 1 base from J, the gap between germline ends came to 10 bases. CDR3 nucleotide sequence: TGCGCCAGCAGCTTGGCCGATGGATCCCAAGAGACCCAGTACTTC. Residues: CASSLADGSQETQYF.

CDR3 amino acids: CASSEGQGWIEAFF. CDR3 nucleotides: TGTGCCAGCAGTGAAGGACAGGGCTGGATTGAAGCTTTCTTT. The genes are TRBV2 and TRBJ1-1; TRBD1 matches 7 bases. J was trimmed by 7 bases and V by 1 base; bases with no gene match: 6. The CDR3 runs to 14 residues. The germline CDR1 and CDR2 sequences are SNHLY and FYNNEI.

The V call is TRBV2, the J call TRBJ1-2; TRBD1 agrees at 8 bases. The ends lost 6 bases at V and 4 bases at J; junction bases unmatched: 7. This CDR3 is 14 amino acids long. Germline V gene sequence: CDR1 SNHLY, CDR2 FYNNEI. The chain's CDR3 is CASSADRASYGYTF. In DNA, the CDR3 is TGTGCCAGCAGCGCGGACAGGGCATCCTATGGCTACACCTTC.

The V and J genes are TRBV7-6 and TRBJ2-1, with no clear D. CDR1 SGHVS and CDR2 FNYEAQ come from the germline V gene. With 5 bases removed from V and 8 bases from J, the gap between germline ends came to 13 bases. The CDR3 spans 13 residues. The CDR3 DNA reads TGTGCCAGCAGCCTTAGGCCTCGGGATGAGCAGTTCTTC. It encodes CASSLRPRDEQFF. Combining the CDR3 with reference TRBV7-6 and TRBJ2-1 gives the whole variable domain GAGVSQSPRYKVTKRGQDVALRCDPISGHVSLYWYRQALGQGPEFLTYFNYEAQQDKSGLPNDRFSAERPEGSISTLTIQRTEQRDSAMYRCASSLRPRDEQFFGPGTRLTVL.

This clone was seen only a few times. The rearrangement uses TRBV19 and TRBJ1-1; possible D gene TRBD1, 5 bases. The V end was cut by 7 bases, the J end by 4 bases, with 13 bases between. Germline CDR1 LNHDA, CDR2 SQIVND (reference sequence). The CDR3 has 13 residues. CDR3 coding DNA: TGTGCCAGTACATTAGGGGCGGGCACTGAAGCTTTCTTT. Translation: CASTLGAGTEAFF.

This clone was observed a single time. The chain employs TRBV19 and TRBJ1-5, with 10 bases matching TRBD1. The junction had 8 bases not matched to a gene; V was cut back by 5 bases and J by 4 bases. CDR3 length equals 16 residues. Germline-derived CDR1 and CDR2 are LNHDA and SQIVND (reference sequence). The CDR3 is CASSFRTGGLNQPQHF. The CDR3 DNA is TGTGCCAGTAGTTTTCGGACAGGGGGTCTGAATCAGCCCCAGCATTTT.

The V gene is TRBV10-3, the J gene TRBJ2-1; 14 nucleotides match TRBD2. Germline V CDR1 and CDR2: ENHRY, SYGVKD. The trim removed 3 bases at V and 8 bases at J, leaving 3 bases unmatched. The CDR3 spans 15 residues. DNA for the CDR3: TGTGCCATCAGTGAACGACTAGCGGGAGGGGATGAGCAGTTCTTC. Protein sequence: CAISERLAGGDEQFF.

The chain employs TRBV5-6 and TRBJ1-1; a possible D gene is TRBD1 (5 bases). Germline CDR1 and CDR2: SGHDT and YYEEEE. Trimming took off 1 base at V and 0 bases at J, with 7 bases between the two ends. CDR3 length: 14 residues. CDR3 loop: CASSLYRMNTEAFF. CDR3 coding DNA: TGTGCCAGCAGCTTGTACAGGATGAACACTGAAGCTTTCTTT.

The chain carries TRBV4-3 and TRBJ2-2; no definite D call. V lost 0 bases to trimming and J lost 6 bases, with 8 bases between them. Germline V gene lookup returns CDR1 LGHNA and CDR2 YSLEER. The CDR3 has 14 amino acids. The CDR3 DNA reads as TGCGCCAGCAGCCAAGATACGGGTCCCGGGGAGCTGTTTTTT. This gives the protein CASSQDTGPGELFF.

This clone was observed a single time. The chain combines TRBV4-1 with TRBJ1-2, with D possibly matching TRBD1 (6 bases). This CDR3 is built from 16 residues. Per the germline V gene, CDR1 is MGHRA and CDR2 is YSYEKL. Trimming removed 0 bases at V and 8 bases at J, with 19 bases between. This CDR3 is CASSQEWRGSIWGYTF. CDR3 DNA: TGCGCCAGCAGCCAAGAATGGAGGGGGAGTATCTGGGGCTACACCTTC.

The chain couples TRBV11-2 to TRBJ2-1; possible D gene TRBD1, 6 bases. The CDR3 length is 13 residues. The ends were cut back, 2 bases at V and 10 bases at J, with 12 bases in the middle. The V gene's germline CDR1 is SGHAT and CDR2 FQNNGV. DNA of the CDR3: TGTGCCAGCAGCTTAATGTGGGGGCGGGAGCAGTTCTTC. Amino acids: CASSLMWGREQFF.

The chain has TRBV19 and TRBJ2-7; D perhaps matches TRBD1 (5 bases). CDR3 length: 15 amino acids. In germline, CDR1 is LNHDA, CDR2 SQIVND (reference sequence). Trimming stripped 5 bases from V and 0 bases from J, with 14 bases between. CDR3 bases: TGTGCCAGTAGTGTTTGGACACCCAGCTCCTACGAGCAGTACTTC. Its translation: CASSVWTPSSYEQYF. Full variable domain (missing parts from reference TRBV19 and TRBJ2-7): DGGITQSPKYLFRKEGQNVTLSCEQNLNHDAMYWYRQDPGQGLRLIYYSQIVNDFQKGDIAEGYSVSREKKESFPLTVTSAQKNPTAFYLCASSVWTPSSYEQYFGPGTRLTVT.

This clone was found a few times. V is TRBV2 and J is TRBJ2-7; possibly TRBD1 or TRBD2 for D (5 bases each). Trimming took off 3 bases at V and 5 bases at J, with 14 bases between the two ends. Germline V CDR1 and CDR2: SNHLY, FYNNEI. This CDR3 contains 14 residues. Written as DNA, the CDR3 is TGTGCCAGCAGTGAGGGTGGGGGTATAAACGAGCAGTACTTC. Translating gives CASSEGGGINEQYF.

This chain connects TRBV27 to TRBJ1-2; 10 bases fit TRBD1. Looked up from germline, CDR1 is MNHEY and CDR2 is SMNVEV (reference sequence). This CDR3 region has 17 residues. Trimming removed 5 bases from V and 2 bases from J; junction bases left unmatched: 11. DNA of the CDR3: TGTGCCAGCAGTACACAGGGCGGACAGGGGGTAAACTATGGCTACACCTTC. Amino acid sequence: CASSTQGGQGVNYGYTF.

The chain carries TRBV11-1 and TRBJ2-3, with D possibly being TRBD1 (6 bases). The CDR3 has 14 amino acids. The germline V and J ends were trimmed by 1 base and 1 base, with 6 bases remaining between them. The germline CDR1 and CDR2 sequences are SGHAT and FQDESV (reference sequence). In nucleotides, the CDR3 is TGTGCCAGCAGCTTAGGACAGGGCACAGATACGCAGTATTTT. Translation gives CASSLGQGTDTQYF.

The chain is built from TRBV4-1 and TRBJ1-3, with D possibly matching TRBD1 (6 bases). Germline-derived CDR1 and CDR2 are MGHRA and YSYEKL. This CDR3 has 15 amino acids. Between the trimmed V and J ends, which lost 4 bases and 7 bases, there was a span of 17 bases. CDR3 protein: CASSRLRGPPNTIYF. In DNA form, the CDR3 reads TGCGCCAGCAGCCGACTCAGGGGTCCACCGAACACCATATATTTT.

The gene calls are TRBV25-1 and TRBJ2-3; 11 nucleotides agree with TRBD2. Germline values: CDR1 MGHDK, CDR2 SYGVNS. The CDR3 runs to 14 residues. V lost 8 bases, J lost 5 bases, and 6 bases stayed unmatched. CDR3 in amino acids: CASVSGGAIDTQYF. The CDR3 DNA reads TGTGCCAGCGTTAGCGGGGGGGCGATAGATACGCAGTATTTT.

The chain links TRBV7-2 to TRBJ2-1; 9 bases are shared with TRBD2. CDR1 is SGHTA, CDR2 FQGNSA, per germline. This CDR3 has 15 amino acids. J gave up 8 bases and V 5 bases, and 10 bases lay outside the gene matches. This chain's CDR3 is CASSRSGSWYDEQFF. The CDR3 DNA follows: TGTGCCAGCAGCCGTAGCGGGAGTTGGTATGATGAGCAGTTCTTC.

The CDR3 loop is CASSVGGTQETQYF. The DNA for the CDR3 is TGTGCCAGCAGCGTAGGGGGGACCCAAGAGACCCAGTACTTC. The chain carries TRBV9 and TRBJ2-5, with D tentatively TRBD1 or TRBD2 (5 bases each). The CDR3 sequence is 14 residues long. Germline V gene lookup returns CDR1 SGDLS and CDR2 YYNGEE. V dropped 0 bases and J dropped 1 base, with 7 bases sitting between them.